The 18 T cell receptor beta chains presented below share a single source sample, sequenced in a study of early T cells in non-severe SARS-CoV-2 infection. TCRdb re-analysed the 5' RACE reads in MiXCR, keeping a single row per CDR3 protein. The sample lists some 70,000 distinct CDR3 sequences; 4% to 5.5% were seen once. The sample consisted of whole blood. Source of these receptors: an adult who was a healthcare worker with PCR-confirmed SARS-CoV-2 infection or an uninfected control (not recorded which).

The sample holds many counts of this clonotype. V and J are TRBV5-6 and TRBJ2-3, with D possibly being TRBD2 (6 bases). Germline CDR1 is SGHDT and CDR2 is YYEEEE. The CDR3 spans 14 residues. V shed 4 bases and J shed 0 bases, with 9 bases lying between them. The CDR3 spells CASSVSGSTDTQYF. CDR3 DNA: TGTGCCAGCAGCGTCAGCGGGAGCACAGATACGCAGTATTTT.

V usage is TRBV14 and J usage is TRBJ2-1; the D gene is possibly TRBD2 (6 bases). The CDR3 length is 16 residues. V lost 1 base to trimming and J lost 4 bases, with 14 bases between them. Germline V gives CDR1 SGHDN, CDR2 FVKESK. In DNA, the CDR3 is TGTGCCAGCAGCCAAGCCCCTAGCGCCGGATACAATGAGCAGTTCTTC. Its protein is CASSQAPSAGYNEQFF. Full variable domain (missing parts from reference TRBV14 and TRBJ2-1): EAGVTQFPSHSVIEKGQTVTLRCDPISGHDNLYWYRRVMGKEIKFLLHFVKESKQDESGMPNNRFLAERTGGTYSTLKVQPAELEDSGVYFCASSQAPSAGYNEQFFGPGTRLTVL.

The sample holds a few counts of this clonotype. V usage is TRBV29-1 and J usage is TRBJ2-7, with a possible D match to TRBD2 (6 bases). Trimming shortened V by 3 bases and J by 1 base, and 7 bases separated the two germline ends. This CDR3 has 12 amino acids. In germline, CDR1 is SQVTM, CDR2 ANQGSEA. CDR3 residues: CSVEEGSYEQYF. The CDR3 DNA reads TGCAGCGTTGAGGAGGGTTCCTACGAGCAGTACTTC.

This clonotype was picked up many times. The chain has TRBV20-1 and TRBJ2-3, with D maybe TRBD2 (5 bases). The CDR3 has 16 residues. Trimming pared 3 bases from V and 1 base from J, leaving 17 bases between. Germline-derived CDR1 and CDR2 are DFQATT and SNEGSKA (reference sequence). DNA for the CDR3: TGCAGTGCTAGCGGGAAGGCCTCATGGGGCACAGATACGCAGTATTTT. This sequence encodes CSASGKASWGTDTQYF.

This clonotype was recorded many times. The chain recombines TRBV12-3 or TRBV12-4 with TRBJ1-1, with 9 bases matching TRBD1. CDR3 length: 17 residues. The ends lost 5 bases at V and 0 bases at J; junction bases unmatched: 10. Here the CDR3 reads CASSPGTGRAVNTEAFF. The CDR3 nucleotides read TGTGCCAGCAGTCCCGGGACAGGGAGGGCGGTGAACACTGAAGCTTTCTTT.

This clonotype was seen more than once but under ten times. The gene calls are TRBV10-2 and TRBJ2-7; 7 bases match TRBD1. Germline CDR1 reads WSHSY; CDR2 reads SAAADI. The V and J ends lost 5 bases and 0 bases, in that order; junction bases with no gene match: 7. CDR3 size: 15 residues. The CDR3 spells CASSPGTVLSYEQYF. DNA of the CDR3: TGCGCCAGCAGTCCCGGGACAGTGCTCTCCTACGAGCAGTACTTC.

This clonotype was counted ten times or more. The rearrangement joins TRBV29-1 to TRBJ2-5; the D gene is possibly TRBD2 (5 bases). Per the germline V gene, CDR1 is SQVTM and CDR2 is ANQGSEA. The CDR3 is 14 residues long. Trimming took 4 bases from V and 1 from J, leaving 13 bases between them. DNA of the CDR3: TGCAGCGTTGTCATGGGAGCCGGCCAAGAGACCCAGTACTTC. This translates into CSVVMGAGQETQYF.

The J gene is TRBJ2-1, the V gene TRBV6-6; tentatively, D is TRBD2 (5 bases). Germline values: CDR1 MNHNY, CDR2 SVGAGI (reference sequence). V lost 4 bases and J lost 6, with 19 bases in between. This CDR3 is built from 16 residues. This CDR3 reads CASSWTRVSRPNEQFF. The CDR3 nucleotides are TGTGCCAGCAGTTGGACGAGGGTTTCTCGCCCCAATGAGCAGTTCTTC.

There are many counts of this clonotype. The V and J genes are TRBV20-1 and TRBJ1-1; the D gene is possibly TRBD1 (6 bases). Germline V gene sequence: CDR1 DFQATT, CDR2 SNEGSKA (reference sequence). The CDR3 is made up of 11 amino acids. V was cut by 5 bases and J by 10 bases, with 14 bases left in between. The CDR3 protein is CSALTNRVAFF. As DNA, the CDR3 is TGCAGTGCTTTAACCAACAGGGTAGCTTTCTTT.

This clonotype appeared many times. This chain joins TRBV7-8 and TRBJ2-1, with 9 bases that match TRBD2. The J segment lost 9 bases and the V segment lost 5 bases, leaving 11 bases of the junction unmatched. Germline-derived CDR1 and CDR2 are SGHVS and FQNEAQ. This CDR3 is 15 amino acids long. The CDR3: CASSPRTSDPTEQFF. In DNA, the CDR3 is TGTGCCAGCAGCCCCCGGACTAGCGACCCTACTGAGCAGTTCTTC.

This clonotype came up a few times. The genes are TRBV30 and TRBJ1-3; D unresolved. Trimming removed 4 bases from V and 2 bases from J, with 9 bases in between. The CDR3 length is 13 residues. Germline V CDR1 and CDR2: GTSNPN, SVGIG (reference sequence). Here the CDR3 DNA reads TGTGCCTGGAAACTCAAGGCTGGAAACACCATATATTTT. Protein sequence: CAWKLKAGNTIYF.

This clonotype was seen many times. The chain is built from TRBV6-5 and TRBJ2-7; 9 bases line up with TRBD2. This CDR3 is built from 16 residues. Germline values: CDR1 MNHEY, CDR2 SVGAGI. J lost 5 bases, V lost 0 bases, and 8 bases had no gene match. The DNA of the CDR3 is TGTGCCAGCAGTTACTCGGTAGCGGGAGAGTACAACGAGCAGTACTTC. This encodes CASSYSVAGEYNEQYF.

This clonotype was counted a few times. The chain employs TRBV6-1 and TRBJ2-1, with 13 positions matching TRBD2. Germline V gene data show CDR1 as MNHNS and CDR2 as SASEGT. Trimming took 6 bases from V and 3 from J; bases not matched to a gene: 2. CDR3 length: 15 residues. Here the CDR3 DNA reads TGTGCCAGCAGCCGACTAGCGGGGGGCTACAATGAGCAGTTCTTC. Its protein is CASSRLAGGYNEQFF.

This clonotype was seen many times. V usage is TRBV5-4 and J usage is TRBJ2-3; TRBD2 might be the D (6 bases). Germline lookup yields CDR1 SGHNT and CDR2 YYREEE (reference sequence). V lost 1 base and J lost 6, with 15 bases in between. This CDR3 is 15 amino acids long. CDR3 protein: CASSLSSGPGDTQYF. The CDR3 DNA follows: TGTGCCAGCAGCTTGAGTAGCGGCCCGGGGGATACGCAGTATTTT.

This clonotype was seen many times. The chain employs TRBV28 and TRBJ2-1, with unresolved D. The CDR3 spans 14 residues. V was clipped by 5 bases and J by 8 bases, with 16 bases between them. From germline, CDR1 is MDHEN and CDR2 SYDVKM. The CDR3 DNA follows: TGTGCCAGCAGTGCCGTCGCGACTGGGGATGAGCAGTTCTTC. Amino acids: CASSAVATGDEQFF.

This clonotype appeared many times. This rearrangement joins TRBV12-3 or TRBV12-4 to TRBJ1-5, with TRBD1 matching over 8 bases. J gave up 4 bases and V 5 bases, and 4 bases lay outside the gene matches. The length of the CDR3 is 14 residues. CDR3 sequence (DNA): TGTGCCAGCAGTGGGAGACAGGGGAATCAGCCCCAGCATTTT. It is translated as CASSGRQGNQPQHF.

This clonotype was picked up many times. The chain links TRBV2 to TRBJ1-1; 10 nucleotides match TRBD1. The V and J ends lost 4 bases and 10 bases, in that order; junction bases with no gene match: 3. This CDR3 is built from 12 residues. The germline V gene encodes CDR1 SNHLY and CDR2 FYNNEI. Written as DNA, the CDR3 is TGTGCCAGCAGTGGACAGGGGGCTGGAGCTTTCTTT. Translation gives CASSGQGAGAFF.

This clonotype was recorded at least ten times. The chain uses TRBV7-2 and TRBJ2-3; 7 bases line up with TRBD1. Germline V CDR1 and CDR2: SGHTA, FQGNSA. The CDR3 is made up of 14 amino acids. After removal of 6 bases from V and 8 bases from J, the junction contained 11 bases not matched to a gene. The CDR3 spells CASRTGHVGVTQYF. CDR3 nucleotide sequence: TGTGCCAGCAGGACAGGGCACGTCGGGGTTACGCAGTATTTT. Together with reference TRBV7-2 and TRBJ2-3, the CDR3 gives the full variable domain: GAGVSQSPSNKVTEKGKDVELRCDPISGHTALYWYRQSLGQGLEFLIYFQGNSAPDKSGLPSDRFSAERTGGSVSTLTIQRTQQEDSAVYLCASRTGHVGVTQYFGPGTRLTVL.